The 12 T cell receptor beta chains in this list originate from one sample, sequenced in a study of blood T cell repertoires in COVID-19. Clones were sequenced by immunoSEQ multiplex PCR, and TCRdb holds only the in-frame ones, with some missing. The sample holds 70,000 to 75,000 clones; 88% are singletons and the top ten take approximately 4.8%. The material sequenced was peripheral blood. These receptors originate from a human donor in a cohort sampled during active COVID-19.

The chain recombines TRBV19 with TRBJ2-5; the D is unclear. The CDR3 sequence is 12 residues long. V was cut by 3 bases and J by 4 bases, with 6 bases left in between. Germline assignment: CDR1 LNHDA and CDR2 SQIVND (reference sequence). CDR3 DNA: TGTGCCAGTAGTATTTCAGGAGAGACCCAGTACTTC. The encoded protein is CASSISGETQYF. Looking up the rest from reference TRBV19 and TRBJ2-5 gives the full variable domain: DGGITQSPKYLFRKEGQNVTLSCEQNLNHDAMYWYRQDPGQGLRLIYYSQIVNDFQKGDIAEGYSVSREKKESFPLTVTSAQKNPTAFYLCASSISGETQYFGPGTRLLVL.

This clone was picked up a small number of times. The CDR3 reads CASSLGQAQETQYF. The CDR3 region has the DNA TGTGCCAGCAGCTTGGGGCAGGCACAAGAGACCCAGTACTTC. The V and J genes are TRBV5-8 and TRBJ2-5, with no clear D. Trimming stripped 0 bases from V and 2 bases from J, with 8 bases between. The CDR3 totals 14 residues. CDR1 is SGHTS and CDR2 is YDEGEE in the germline V gene.

The chain uses TRBV27 and TRBJ2-1; weak D call: TRBD1 (5 bases). Trimming left V 5 bases short and J 2 bases short, with 13 bases between. CDR1 is MNHEY and CDR2 is SMNVEV in the germline V gene (reference sequence). The CDR3 extends over 15 amino acids. The CDR3 DNA sequence: TGTGCCAGCAGTCTCGACAGCATAACCTACAATGAGCAGTTCTTC. Translation: CASSLDSITYNEQFF.

The chain has TRBV5-4 and TRBJ2-7; D perhaps matches TRBD2 (5 bases). The germline V gene encodes CDR1 SGHNT and CDR2 YYREEE (reference sequence). This CDR3 is 15 amino acids long. Trimming pared 3 bases from V and 0 bases from J, leaving 13 bases between. Here the CDR3 DNA reads TGTGCCAGCAGCTCACGGGGTTCCTACTCCTACGAGCAGTACTTC. Residues: CASSSRGSYSYEQYF. The complete variable domain, with remaining parts taken from reference TRBV5-4 and TRBJ2-7, reads ETGVTQSPTHLIKTRGQQVTLRCSSQSGHNTVSWYQQALGQGPQFIFQYYREEENGRGNFPPRFSGLQFPNYSSELNVNALELDDSALYLCASSSRGSYSYEQYFGPGTRLTVT.

V and J are TRBV18 and TRBJ1-4, with 11 positions matching TRBD1. Germline lookup yields CDR1 KGHSH and CDR2 LQKENI. There are 16 residues in the CDR3. The trim removed 2 bases at V and 4 bases at J, leaving 3 bases unmatched. Here the CDR3 reads CASSPSGTGGNEKLFF. CDR3 nucleotides: TGTGCCAGCTCACCATCCGGGACAGGGGGTAATGAAAAACTGTTTTTT.

V gene TRBV11-3 combines with J gene TRBJ2-2, with 7 bases identical to TRBD2. Germline CDR1 and CDR2: SGHNT and YENEEA. With V trimmed by 3 bases and J by 5 bases, 3 bases remained unmatched. CDR3 size: 14 residues. The DNA for the CDR3 is TGTGCCAGCAGCTTCAGCGGGACGACCGGGGAGCTGTTTTTT. Amino acids: CASSFSGTTGELFF.

The V gene is TRBV5-1, the J gene TRBJ1-1; TRBD1 might be the D (6 bases). V was pared by 4 bases and J by 5 bases, with 18 bases between. This CDR3 has 15 amino acids. Germline values: CDR1 SGHRS, CDR2 YFSETQ. This CDR3 reads CASSISTGSMTEAFF. CDR3 bases: TGCGCCAGCAGCATATCAACAGGGTCTATGACTGAAGCTTTCTTT.

The genes are TRBV27 and TRBJ1-1; TRBD1 aligns across 10 bases. Looked up from germline, CDR1 is MNHEY and CDR2 is SMNVEV (reference sequence). The CDR3 spans 15 residues. V was pared by 4 bases and J by 11 bases, with 13 bases of the junction left unmatched. The CDR3 nucleotides read TGTGCCAGCAGTTCCCTGGGACAGGGGAATTTTGGGGCTTTCTTT. It specifies CASSSLGQGNFGAFF.

V is TRBV18 and J is TRBJ1-4; 8 positions agree with TRBD1. V lost 3 bases to trimming and J lost 2 bases; unmatched junction nucleotides: 5. Germline V CDR1 and CDR2: KGHSH, LQKENI. The CDR3 is 16 amino acids. CDR3: CASSPRDRGTNEKLFF. Here the CDR3 DNA reads TGTGCCAGCTCACCGCGAGACAGGGGTACTAATGAAAAACTGTTTTTT. Combining the CDR3 with reference TRBV18 and TRBJ1-4 gives the whole variable domain NAGVMQNPRHLVRRRGQEARLRCSPMKGHSHVYWYRQLPEEGLKFMVYLQKENIIDESGMPKERFSAEFPKEGPSILRIQQVVRGDSAAYFCASSPRDRGTNEKLFFGSGTQLSVL.

The rearrangement joins TRBV7-6 to TRBJ2-2; tentatively, D is TRBD2 (6 bases). This CDR3 is 15 amino acids long. Trimming removed 3 bases at V and 4 bases at J, with 12 bases between. CDR1 and CDR2 (germline): SGHVS, FNYEAQ. CDR3 region: CASSFGGVSTGELFF. CDR3 DNA sequence: TGTGCCAGCAGCTTCGGCGGGGTTAGCACCGGGGAGCTGTTTTTT.

The chain combines TRBV5-6 with TRBJ2-1, with D possibly matching TRBD1 (6 bases). Trimming took 1 base from V and 16 from J, leaving 12 bases between them. The length of the CDR3 is 11 residues. CDR1 and CDR2 from the germline V gene are SGHDT and YYEEEE. CDR3 sequence: CASSLTGLIFF. The CDR3 region has the DNA TGTGCCAGCAGCTTGACAGGGTTGATTTTCTTC.

J is TRBJ2-2 and V is TRBV2; weak D call: TRBD2 (6 bases). The germline gives CDR1 SNHLY, CDR2 FYNNEI. V was pared by 5 bases and J by 9 bases, with 16 bases between. The length of the CDR3 is 14 residues. The CDR3: CASSPLGGGRELFF. DNA for the CDR3: TGTGCCAGCAGTCCCCTGGGAGGAGGGAGGGAGCTGTTTTTT.